Below, one T cell receptor (beta chain) is given with its context. Its antigen is currently unknown. The donors were in the roughly 110-subject validation cohort, distinct from the approximately 700-subject first cohort. The sample is drawn from a study of cytomegalovirus exposure and HLA in healthy donors. Study-wide findings and caveats: It was approximately 170 TCR beta chains that were listed as cytomegalovirus-associated.

Germline V gives CDR1 SGHTS, CDR2 YDEGEE. V shed 4 bases and J shed 6 bases, with 9 bases lying between them. The CDR3 consists of 12 residues. Repertoires were generated with immunoSEQ multiplex PCR, while TCRdb's copy carries only in-frame clones and drops some. This table holds just under 150,000 clones, over 80% found once. The sequencing input was PBMCs. The receptor was derived from a man younger than 30 in good health and CMV-seropositive. V gene TRBV5-8 combines with J gene TRBJ2-3, with D hard to call. CDR3 loop: CASSVHLDTQYF. CDR3 nucleotide sequence: TGTGCCAGCAGCGTTCACTTGGATACGCAGTATTTT.